This TCR beta chain was obtained from a study of OX40 agonist ivuxolimab in advanced cancers. This CDR3 is 18 amino acids long. Trimming cost V 0 bases and J 0 bases, with 18 bases left between them. Germline CDR1 and CDR2: LGHNA and YSLEER. The table came from immunoSEQ multiplex PCR; TCRdb's copy has only in-frame clones and leaves some out. The table has tens of thousands of clones, about 90% seen once; the top ten hold roughly 15%. Material: CD4+ or CD8+ T cells sorted from blood, obtained in a trial of the OX40 agonist ivuxolimab. The rearrangement uses TRBV4-3 and TRBJ2-7, with a tentative D call TRBD2 (7 bases). This sequence was found in an adult with an advanced solid tumor such as melanoma, head and neck, liver or kidney cancer. CDR3 sequence: CASSQDIGGAWGSYEQYF. As DNA, the CDR3 is TGCGCCAGCAGCCAAGATATAGGGGGGGCCTGGGGCTCCTACGAGCAGTACTTC.